Included here is one T cell receptor beta chain sequence, with context. Using immunoSEQ multiplex PCR, the repertoire was profiled, and TCRdb retains in-frame clones only, with some absent. The repertoire holds more than 55,000 clones, with 90% to 95% as singletons. This entry comes from a study of T cell changes during pregnancy in multiple sclerosis. Looked up from germline, CDR1 is LNHNV and CDR2 is YYDKDF (reference sequence). This CDR3 has 12 residues. Between the trimmed V and J ends, which lost 3 bases and 3 bases, there was a span of 6 bases. The sample here was peripheral blood, taken after pregnancy. This receptor was taken from a female donor in good health, enrolled as a control in a pregnancy study. The chain employs TRBV15 and TRBJ2-7; D may be TRBD1 (6 bases). CDR3 region: CATSRDSYEQYF. CDR3 coding DNA: TGTGCCACCAGCAGGGACAGCTACGAGCAGTACTTC. Full variable domain (remainder filled in from reference TRBV15 and TRBJ2-7): DAMVIQNPRYQVTQFGKPVTLSCSQTLNHNVMYWYQQKSSQAPKLLFHYYDKDFNNEADTPDNFQSRRPNTSFCFLDIRSPGLGDTAMYLCATSRDSYEQYFGPGTRLTVT.